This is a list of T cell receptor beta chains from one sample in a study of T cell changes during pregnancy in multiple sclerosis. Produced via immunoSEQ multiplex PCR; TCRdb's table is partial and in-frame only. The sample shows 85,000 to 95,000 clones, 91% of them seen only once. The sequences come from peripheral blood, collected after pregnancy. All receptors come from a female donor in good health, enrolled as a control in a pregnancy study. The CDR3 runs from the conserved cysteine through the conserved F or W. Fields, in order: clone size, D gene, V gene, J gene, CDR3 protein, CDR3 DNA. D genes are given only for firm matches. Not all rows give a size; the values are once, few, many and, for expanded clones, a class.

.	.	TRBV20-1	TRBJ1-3	CSVTAGNTIYF	TGCAGTGTGACAGCCGGAAACACCATATATTTT
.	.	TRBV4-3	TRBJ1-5	CASSQFASGGQPQHF	TGCGCCAGCAGCCAATTCGCCTCTGGGGGCCAGCCCCAGCATTTT
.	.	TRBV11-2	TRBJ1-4	CASAQLNILNEKLFF	TGTGCCAGCGCCCAATTGAACATTCTTAATGAAAAACTGTTTTTT
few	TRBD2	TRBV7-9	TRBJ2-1	CASSLGGGGNYAYNEQFF	TGTGCCAGCAGCTTAGGGGGCGGGGGGAATTACGCCTACAATGAGCAGTTCTTC
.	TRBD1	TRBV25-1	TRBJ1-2	CASSDPGTANYGYTF	TGTGCCAGCAGTGACCCCGGGACAGCTAACTATGGCTACACCTTC
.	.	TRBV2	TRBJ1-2	CASSVRGGGYGYTF	TGTGCCAGCAGTGTTCGGGGAGGTGGCTATGGCTACACCTTC
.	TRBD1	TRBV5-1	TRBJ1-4	CASSFTGEENEKLFF	TGCGCCAGCAGCTTTACAGGGGAGGAGAATGAAAAACTGTTTTTT
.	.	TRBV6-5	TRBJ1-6	CASSYLGQGGSPLHF	TGTGCCAGCAGTTACCTTGGGCAGGGAGGTTCACCCCTCCACTTT
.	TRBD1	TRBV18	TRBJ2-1	CASSRQGRYNEQFF	TGTGCCAGCTCAAGACAGGGAAGGTACAATGAGCAGTTCTTC
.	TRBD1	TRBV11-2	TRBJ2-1	CASSLRQGLNEQFF	TGTGCCAGCAGCTTACGACAGGGCCTAAATGAGCAGTTCTTC
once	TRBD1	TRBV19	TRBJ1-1	CASSTWGQLSGGTEAFF	TGTGCCAGTAGTACCTGGGGACAGCTAAGCGGGGGCACTGAAGCTTTCTTT
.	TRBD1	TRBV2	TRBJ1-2	CASSLFQGAPGYTF	TGTGCCAGCAGTCTGTTTCAGGGGGCGCCCGGCTACACCTTC
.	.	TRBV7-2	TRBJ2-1	CASAASASTYNEQFF	TGTGCCAGCGCCGCGAGTGCATCCACCTACAATGAGCAGTTCTTC
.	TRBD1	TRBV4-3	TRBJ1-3	CASSPFLDRPSSGNTIYF	TGCGCCAGCAGCCCTTTCTTGGACAGGCCAAGCTCTGGAAACACCATATATTTT
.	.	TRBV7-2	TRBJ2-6	CASSLWGNSGANVLTF	TGTGCCAGCAGCCTCTGGGGCAACTCTGGGGCCAACGTCCTGACTTTC
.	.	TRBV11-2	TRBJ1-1	CASSLRPDGTEAFF	TGTGCCAGCAGCTTAAGGCCAGACGGGACTGAAGCTTTCTTT
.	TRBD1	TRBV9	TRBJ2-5	CASSVATGQGGETQYF	TGTGCCAGCAGCGTAGCTACTGGACAGGGGGGAGAGACCCAGTACTTC